These T cell receptor beta chains were read from a single sample in a study of OX40 agonist ivuxolimab in advanced cancers. Assay used: immunoSEQ multiplex PCR; TCRdb lists only in-frame clones, some missing. The sample carries more than 90,000 clones, more than 80% recorded once. Here the sequenced sample was CD4+ or CD8+ T cells sorted from blood, taken in a trial of the OX40 agonist ivuxolimab. These receptors came from an adult with an advanced solid tumor such as melanoma, head and neck, liver or kidney cancer. Each CDR3 is given with its conserved first and last residue. The D gene is left open where the match is weak. Clone size is given for some rows only: seen once, a few or many times, or a class if the clone is expanded.

J	D	V	size	CDR3	DNA
TRBJ2-3	-	TRBV18	once	CASSDREGTDTQYF	TGTGCCAGCTCAGACAGGGAGGGCACAGATACGCAGTATTTT
TRBJ2-5	-	TRBV4-1	-	CASSRRRDDCQETQYF	TGCGCCAGCAGCCGCCGCCGGGACGACTGCCAAGAGACCCAGTACTTC
TRBJ2-2	TRBD2	TRBV15	-	CATRLAGGMGTGELFF	TGTGCCACCAGGCTAGCGGGGGGGATGGGGACCGGGGAGCTGTTTTTT
TRBJ1-2	-	TRBV19	-	CATQGQSTDGYTF	TGTGCCACCCAAGGACAGTCGACGGATGGCTACACCTTC
TRBJ1-4	-	TRBV7-6	-	CASSPFGANEKLFF	TGTGCCAGCAGCCCCTTTGGGGCTAATGAAAAACTGTTTTTT
TRBJ1-3	TRBD1	TRBV19	-	CASSIGTGMAGNTIYF	TGTGCCAGTAGCATTGGGACAGGGATGGCTGGAAACACCATATATTTT
TRBJ2-1	-	TRBV15	once	CATSRGLVDNEQFF	TGTGCCACCAGCAGAGGTCTGGTCGACAATGAGCAGTTCTTC
TRBJ1-1	-	TRBV5-1	-	CASRRQGQGKRNTEAFF	TGCGCCAGCCGCCGGCAGGGTCAGGGAAAAAGGAACACTGAAGCTTTCTTT
TRBJ2-7	TRBD1	TRBV9	-	CASSPHPRDSLGSNSYEQYF	TGTGCCAGCAGCCCTCACCCCCGGGACAGTCTGGGCAGTAACTCCTACGAGCAGTACTTC
TRBJ2-2	-	TRBV9	once	CASSPAGAYTGELFF	TGTGCCAGCAGCCCCGCGGGGGCTTATACCGGGGAGCTGTTTTTT
TRBJ1-1	-	TRBV18	-	CASSPGAGNTEAFF	TGTGCCAGCTCACCGGGGGCGGGAAACACTGAAGCTTTCTTT
TRBJ1-5	TRBD1	TRBV2	-	CASNRAGGEPQHF	TGTGCCAGCAACCGGGCAGGGGGAGAGCCCCAGCATTTT
TRBJ1-1	-	TRBV9	-	CASSVAPDRNTEAFF	TGTGCCAGCAGCGTAGCTCCGGACAGGAACACTGAAGCTTTCTTT
TRBJ2-7	-	TRBV19	-	CASSLRRAYEQYF	TGTGCCAGTAGTCTCCGACGGGCCTACGAGCAGTACTTC
TRBJ1-3	-	TRBV19	-	CASSRGRGSSGNTIYF	TGTGCCAGTAGCCGAGGACGGGGGAGCTCTGGAAACACCATATATTTT
TRBJ2-2	-	TRBV2	-	CASSEQGIGFTGELFF	TGTGCCAGCAGTGAGCAGGGGATCGGATTTACCGGGGAGCTGTTTTTT
TRBJ1-6	TRBD1	TRBV19	-	CASSNGQGNNSPLHF	TGTGCCAGTAGTAACGGACAGGGAAATAATTCACCCCTCCACTTT
TRBJ1-6	-	TRBV5-4	few	CASSQDSQEANSPLHF	TGTGCCAGCAGCCAGGACTCCCAGGAGGCGAATTCACCCCTCCACTTT
TRBJ2-5	-	TRBV5-1	-	CASSSEQETQYF	TGCGCCAGCAGCTCCGAACAAGAGACCCAGTACTTC
TRBJ2-2	-	TRBV7-3	-	CASSLVYGELFF	TGTGCCAGCAGCTTAGTCTACGGGGAGCTGTTTTTT
TRBJ2-1	-	TRBV12-1	-	CASSFWTGGEQFF	TGTGCCAGCAGCTTTTGGACAGGGGGTGAGCAGTTCTTC
TRBJ1-1	-	TRBV29-1	-	CSVGVLNTEAFF	TGCAGCGTCGGGGTTCTGAACACTGAAGCTTTCTTT
TRBJ2-2	-	TRBV5-1	-	CASSLAYGELFF	TGCGCCAGCAGCTTGGCGTACGGGGAGCTGTTTTTT
TRBJ2-1	-	TRBV7-6	-	CASSLRTDPNNEQFF	TGTGCCAGCAGCCTACGGACAGATCCTAACAATGAGCAGTTCTTC
TRBJ2-3	TRBD2	TRBV7-9	-	CASSLARLAGGRTDTQYF	TGTGCCAGCAGCTTAGCGAGACTAGCGGGGGGCCGCACAGATACGCAGTATTTT
TRBJ2-3	-	TRBV7-3	-	CASSPTAVTDTQYF	TGTGCCAGCAGCCCCACCGCGGTCACAGATACGCAGTATTTT
TRBJ2-7	-	TRBV7-6	-	CASSLHQYYEQYF	TGTGCCAGCAGCCTCCACCAATACTACGAGCAGTACTTC
TRBJ2-1	TRBD2	TRBV6-4	few	CASSDSSGANEQFF	TGTGCCAGCAGTGACTCTAGCGGGGCCAATGAGCAGTTCTTC
TRBJ2-5	-	TRBV5-1	-	CASSPSRPGETQYF	TGCGCCAGCAGCCCCAGCAGACCCGGGGAGACCCAGTACTTC
TRBJ2-1	-	TRBV9	-	CASSVGLEVSYNEQFF	TGTGCCAGCAGCGTAGGATTGGAGGTCTCCTACAATGAGCAGTTCTTC
TRBJ1-3	-	TRBV11-1	-	CASMKGSGNTIYF	TGTGCCAGCATGAAGGGCTCTGGAAACACCATATATTTT
TRBJ2-3	TRBD1	TRBV15	-	CATSRDYGTERADTQYF	TGTGCCACCAGCAGAGATTACGGGACAGAGAGGGCAGATACGCAGTATTTT
TRBJ2-3	TRBD1	TRBV5-1	-	CASSRTGEITDTQYF	TGCGCCAGCAGCAGGACAGGCGAGATCACAGATACGCAGTATTTT
TRBJ1-2	-	TRBV7-2	-	CASSLEWGYGYTF	TGTGCCAGCAGCTTAGAGTGGGGATATGGCTACACCTTC
TRBJ2-1	TRBD2	TRBV27	-	CASSREGSYNEQFF	TGTGCCAGCAGCAGGGAGGGCTCCTACAATGAGCAGTTCTTC
TRBJ2-3	-	TRBV7-3	-	CASSRQPGDTQYF	TGTGCCAGCAGCCGACAACCCGGGGATACGCAGTATTTT
TRBJ2-7	TRBD2	TRBV7-3	-	CASRLAGGREQYF	TGTGCCAGCAGGCTAGCGGGGGGACGCGAGCAGTACTTC
TRBJ2-5	-	TRBV6-6	-	CASSYKGREQYF	TGTGCCAGCAGTTACAAGGGACGAGAGCAGTACTTC
TRBJ2-7	-	TRBV27	-	CASSLTGTSYEQYF	TGTGCCAGCAGTTTAACAGGGACGTCCTACGAGCAGTACTTC
TRBJ2-1	TRBD2	TRBV27	-	CASTPKREYNEQFF	TGTGCCAGCACTCCAAAGCGGGAATACAATGAGCAGTTCTTC
TRBJ2-3	-	TRBV7-6	-	CASNPNPGTEDRDTQYF	TGTGCCAGCAACCCTAACCCCGGGACGGAGGATAGAGATACGCAGTATTTT
TRBJ2-1	TRBD2	TRBV27	-	CASSPRTSGGAFSYNEQFF	TGTGCCAGCAGTCCACGGACTAGCGGGGGCGCCTTCTCCTACAATGAGCAGTTCTTC
TRBJ2-1	TRBD1	TRBV7-2	-	CASSWPGTGGHEQFF	TGTGCCAGCAGCTGGCCCGGGACAGGGGGCCATGAGCAGTTCTTC
TRBJ2-3	-	TRBV5-1	-	CASSWTQGGGTDTQYF	TGCGCCAGCAGCTGGACACAGGGTGGGGGCACAGATACGCAGTATTTT
TRBJ1-2	TRBD1	TRBV7-2	-	CASSSGDRSGYTF	TGTGCCAGCAGCTCAGGGGACAGGTCTGGCTACACCTTC
TRBJ2-5	-	TRBV5-6	-	CASSRLDTQETQYF	TGTGCCAGCAGCAGGCTGGACACACAAGAGACCCAGTACTTC
TRBJ1-1	-	TRBV4-1	-	CASSQEDRLDTEAFF	TGCGCCAGCAGCCAAGAAGACAGGCTCGACACTGAAGCTTTCTTT
TRBJ1-1	-	TRBV9	-	CASSAGDRNTEAFF	TGTGCCAGCAGCGCTGGAGATAGGAACACTGAAGCTTTCTTT
TRBJ2-3	TRBD1	TRBV11-3	-	CASSLGPGQGFDSDTQYF	TGTGCCAGCAGTCTGGGGCCGGGACAGGGGTTTGATTCCGATACGCAGTATTTT
TRBJ1-2	-	TRBV2	-	CASRFAGGGYTF	TGTGCCAGCAGATTTGCCGGGGGTGGCTACACCTTC
TRBJ2-5	-	TRBV7-9	-	CASSLDNRETQYF	TGTGCCAGCAGCTTAGACAACCGGGAGACCCAGTACTTC
TRBJ2-1	-	TRBV4-1	-	CASSQKLGDNEQFF	TGCGCCAGCAGCCAAAAACTGGGAGACAATGAGCAGTTCTTC
TRBJ1-4	TRBD1	TRBV7-6	-	CASSSSTGAREKLFF	TGTGCCAGCAGCTCCTCGACAGGGGCGCGAGAAAAACTGTTTTTT
TRBJ2-4	-	TRBV6-5	-	CASSYAPGLAKNIQYF	TGTGCCAGCAGTTACGCCCCCGGGCTAGCCAAAAACATTCAGTACTTC